This TCR beta chain was sequenced in a study of T-cell reconstitution after alpha-beta-depleted transplantation in children. Preparing the TCRbeta library involved the use of unique molecular identifiers. Using its own MiXCR run on the PCR reads, TCRdb lists one record per CDR3 protein. The profile covers roughly 300,000 distinct CDR3 sequences, with about 9.9% appearing a single time and about 25% taken by the ten largest. Trimming at V came to 6 bases and at J to 7 bases, leaving 5 bases not matched to a gene. The germline gives CDR1 KGHSH, CDR2 LQKENI. This CDR3 region has 13 residues. This clonotype was seen ten or more times.

The clonotype was recovered from a male patient under 10 years old who had a stem cell transplant for chronic granulomatous disease, so the T cells may come from the graft donor. The material was peripheral blood, obtained 180 days after TCRalphabeta/CD19-depleted stem cell transplant. The chain uses TRBV18 and TRBJ2-4, with 8 nucleotides matching TRBD1. The CDR3: CASSRGQGNIQYF. The CDR3 bases are TGTGCCAGCTCGCGCGGACAGGGTAACATTCAGTACTTC.